Presented here are 27 T cell receptor beta chains from one specimen sequenced in a study of cytomegalovirus exposure and HLA in healthy donors. PCR employed 60 Vbeta and 13 Jbeta primers. Sequencing was performed with immunoSEQ multiplex PCR; in TCRdb, only in-frame clones are kept and a portion is missing. The sample gives 100,000 or so clones, 70% to 80% of which show up once; over 4% is in the top ten. What was sequenced was PBMCs. These receptors were obtained from a female donor in good health and CMV-seropositive.

The chain employs TRBV2 and TRBJ2-7, with a weak D call TRBD1 (6 bases). The CDR3 is 12 amino acids. Germline V CDR1 and CDR2: SNHLY, FYNNEI. Between the trimmed V and J ends, which lost 9 bases and 0 bases, there was a span of 9 bases. This CDR3 reads CASDRSSYEQYF. CDR3 DNA sequence: TGTGCCAGTGACAGGAGCTCCTACGAGCAGTACTTC.

The chain couples TRBV21-1 to TRBJ2-7; the tabulated D call, TRBD1, remains unverified against the DNA. TRBV21-1 is designated a pseudogene. The CDR3 has 11 amino acids. The DNA of the CDR3 is TGTGCCAGCTGCGGACAGGACGAGCAGTACTTC. Translated, it gives CASCGQDEQYF.

To note about this clone: In the same sample, other DNA sequences code for this CDR3. This chain links TRBV6-5 with TRBJ2-3, with 11 bases matching TRBD2. The CDR3 is 14 amino acids. Germline CDR1 and CDR2: MNHEY and SVGAGI. The V and J ends lost 4 bases and 3 bases, in that order; junction bases with no gene match: 0. CDR3 nucleotides: TGTGCCAGCAGTTTAGCGGGAGGGACAGATACGCAGTATTTT. Translation gives CASSLAGGTDTQYF.

This clone occurred a few times. The rearrangement joins TRBV5-6 to TRBJ1-4; tentatively, D is TRBD1 (6 bases). CDR3 size: 17 residues. Trimming shortened V by 0 bases and J by 1 base, and 13 bases separated the two germline ends. Germline CDR1 is SGHDT and CDR2 is YYEEEE. CDR3 amino acids: CASSLEQGLGTNEKLFF. DNA for the CDR3: TGTGCCAGCAGCTTGGAGCAGGGGTTAGGAACTAATGAAAAACTGTTTTTT.

The chain uses TRBV5-1 and TRBJ1-1, with 8 bases matching TRBD1. J gave up 3 bases and V 5 bases, and 6 bases lay outside the gene matches. The germline V gene encodes CDR1 SGHRS and CDR2 YFSETQ. CDR3 size: 14 residues. CDR3 DNA sequence: TGCGCCAGCAGGAGGACAGGGAGAGACACTGAAGCTTTCTTT. As protein: CASRRTGRDTEAFF. The full variable domain, rest sourced from reference TRBV5-1 and TRBJ1-1, is KAGVTQTPRYLIKTRGQQVTLSCSPISGHRSVSWYQQTPGQGLQFLFEYFSETQRNKGNFPGRFSGRQFSNSRSEMNVSTLELGDSALYLCASRRTGRDTEAFFGQGTRLTVV.

This clone has just one count. The chain uses TRBV27 and TRBJ2-7, with D tentatively TRBD1 (6 bases). V was shortened by 1 base and J by 4 bases, with 14 bases between the two germline ends. There are 15 residues in the CDR3. Germline V gene lookup returns CDR1 MNHEY and CDR2 SMNVEV (reference sequence). The CDR3 DNA reads TGTGCCAGCAGTTTATTTGGGCCCGACAGGTACGAGCAGTACTTC. It yields the protein CASSLFGPDRYEQYF.

The V call is TRBV2, the J call TRBJ1-4; unclear D gene. CDR1 is SNHLY, CDR2 FYNNEI, per germline. Trimming shortened V by 5 bases and J by 0 bases, and 16 bases separated the two germline ends. There are 17 residues in the CDR3. CDR3 sequence: CASSYPGNPATNEKLFF. In DNA, the CDR3 is TGTGCCAGCAGTTACCCGGGGAACCCTGCAACTAATGAAAAACTGTTTTTT.

The chain is built from TRBV10-2 and TRBJ2-1; no firm D call. V was trimmed by 3 bases and J by 8 bases, leaving 20 bases between them. Germline V gives CDR1 WSHSY, CDR2 SAAADI. There are 16 residues in the CDR3. The CDR3 loop is CASSELGPNAPDEQFF. In DNA, the CDR3 is TGCGCCAGCAGTGAACTGGGCCCCAATGCGCCCGATGAGCAGTTCTTC.

The chain couples TRBV5-4 to TRBJ1-6; D unclear. V was cut by 0 bases and J by 0 bases, with 10 bases left in between. Germline V gives CDR1 SGHNT, CDR2 YYREEE (reference sequence). This CDR3 is 17 amino acids long. The CDR3 is CASSLGPQSSYNSPLHF. The CDR3 region has the DNA TGTGCCAGCAGCTTGGGACCACAGAGCTCCTATAATTCACCCCTCCACTTT.

The chain combines TRBV4-1 with TRBJ2-7; D may be TRBD2 (5 bases). This CDR3 has 13 amino acids. Trimming left V 0 bases short and J 3 bases short, with 6 bases between. Germline loops: CDR1 MGHRA, CDR2 YSYEKL. The CDR3 DNA reads as TGCGCCAGCAGCCAAGACCGGGGCTACGAGCAGTACTTC. It is translated as CASSQDRGYEQYF.

Points on this clone: An end of the junction does not agree with germline; a read error may underlie this. This CDR3 is CASSFSGVLAKNSQYF. The CDR3 DNA sequence: TGTGCCAGCAGCTTTAGCGGGGTCCTAGCCAAAAACAGTCAGTACTTC. The chain carries TRBV7-2 and TRBJ2-4; 8 positions match TRBD2. Per the germline V gene, CDR1 is SGHTA and CDR2 is FQGNSA. The CDR3 is made up of 16 amino acids.

This rearrangement joins TRBV2 to TRBJ2-4; 9 bases are a match to TRBD1. J lost 6 bases, V lost 5 bases, and 5 bases had no gene match. CDR1 and CDR2 (germline): SNHLY, FYNNEI. The CDR3 loop spans 14 amino acids. The CDR3 is CASSKGQGRNIQYF. As DNA, the CDR3 is TGTGCCAGCAGTAAAGGACAGGGGAGAAACATTCAGTACTTC. Full variable domain (remainder filled in from reference TRBV2 and TRBJ2-4): EPEVTQTPSHQVTQMGQEVILRCVPISNHLYFYWYRQILGQKVEFLVSFYNNEISEKSEIFDDQFSVERPDGSNFTLKIRSTKLEDSAMYFCASSKGQGRNIQYFGAGTRLSVL.

The V and J genes are TRBV18 and TRBJ2-3, with a weak D call TRBD1 (6 bases). The germline V and J ends were trimmed by 3 bases and 4 bases, with 17 bases remaining between them. CDR1 is KGHSH, CDR2 LQKENI, per germline. CDR3 length equals 16 residues. This CDR3 reads CASSPYRQGISDTQYF. In nucleotides, the CDR3 is TGTGCCAGCTCACCCTACCGGCAGGGGATTTCAGATACGCAGTATTTT.

The count of this clone is one. V gene TRBV7-6 combines with J gene TRBJ2-5, with D possibly TRBD2 on 5 matching bases. Judging by the DNA end, TRBJ2-7 fits better; the J call may be wrong. The germline gives CDR1 SGHVS, CDR2 FNYEAQ. The CDR3 runs 15 residues. The CDR3 is CASSLYSSNNYEQYF. Here the CDR3 DNA reads TGTGCCAGCAGCTTATATTCTAGCAACAACTACGAGCAGTACTTC.

J is TRBJ2-1 and V is TRBV29-1, with 12 nucleotides matching TRBD2. Germline values: CDR1 SQVTM, CDR2 ANQGSEA. The CDR3 sequence is 14 residues long. The ends lost 6 bases at V and 8 bases at J; junction bases unmatched: 8. CDR3 DNA sequence: TGCAGCGTAGCCGGGACTAGCGGGTCTTATGAGCAGTTCTTC. Translated: CSVAGTSGSYEQFF.

The chain is built from TRBV7-2 and TRBJ2-7; 7 nucleotides match TRBD1. CDR3 length: 16 amino acids. Trimming at V came to 4 bases and at J to 2 bases, leaving 11 bases not matched to a gene. In germline, CDR1 is SGHTA, CDR2 FQGNSA. For the CDR3, the DNA is TGTGCCAGCAGCTACCCCCGGGACAGCACTACCTACGAGCAGTACTTC. Residues: CASSYPRDSTTYEQYF.

The rearrangement uses TRBV2 and TRBJ1-1; 9 nucleotides match TRBD1. After removal of 6 bases from V and 5 bases from J, the junction contained 7 bases not matched to a gene. CDR1 and CDR2 (germline): SNHLY, FYNNEI. This CDR3 is built from 14 residues. CDR3 in amino acids: CASRTGTGWTEAFF. The CDR3, as DNA: TGTGCCAGCAGGACCGGGACAGGGTGGACTGAAGCTTTCTTT.

The V gene is TRBV10-1, the J gene TRBJ1-1; TRBD1 matches at 7 bases. This CDR3 is 14 amino acids long. CDR1 is WNHNN, CDR2 SYGVQD, per germline (reference sequence). V lost 5 bases, J lost 0 bases, and 3 bases stayed unmatched. DNA for the CDR3: TGCGCCAGCAGTCCAGGGGGTTTGAACACTGAAGCTTTCTTT. Residues: CASSPGGLNTEAFF.

This clone came up once. The chain carries TRBV30 and TRBJ2-6; D unresolved. V was pared by 0 bases and J by 4 bases, with 10 bases between. This CDR3 comprises 15 residues. Germline CDR1 is GTSNPN and CDR2 is SVGIG (reference sequence). CDR3 in DNA: TGTGCCTGGAGTGTACAGCTTCCGGGGGCCAACGTCCTGACTTTC. This codes for CAWSVQLPGANVLTF. The variable domain in full, with the rest retrieved from reference TRBV30 and TRBJ2-6, is SQTIHQWPATLVQPVGSPLSLECTVEGTSNPNLYWYRQAAGRGLQLLFYSVGIGQISSEVPQNLSASRPQDRQFILSSKKLLLSDSGFYLCAWSVQLPGANVLTFGAGSRLTVL.

The V and J genes are TRBV5-1 and TRBJ2-5, with 11 bases aligning to TRBD1. Germline assignment: CDR1 SGHRS and CDR2 YFSETQ. CDR3 length equals 15 residues. The junction had 7 bases not matched to a gene; V was cut back by 4 bases and J by 5 bases. The CDR3 DNA follows: TGCGCCAGCAGCCTGGGGGACAGGGGGGAGGAGACCCAGTACTTC. Its translation is CASSLGDRGEETQYF.

CDR3 in amino acids: CASSWDRASGYGYTF. CDR3 sequence (DNA): TGTGCCAGCAGTTGGGACAGGGCGAGTGGGTATGGCTACACCTTC. The chain is built from TRBV6-6 and TRBJ1-2; 9 bases are a match to TRBD1. The J segment lost 5 bases and the V segment lost 4 bases, leaving 8 bases of the junction unmatched. This CDR3 has 15 amino acids. CDR1 MNHNY and CDR2 SVGAGI come from the germline V gene (reference sequence).

The gene calls are TRBV6-4 and TRBJ2-7; 9 bases line up with TRBD2. CDR1 MRHNA and CDR2 SNTAGT come from the germline V gene. CDR3 length: 16 residues. Losses at the gene ends were 0 bases for V and 6 bases for J; bases not matched to a gene: 9. The CDR3 loop reads CASSDSRLAGPPEQYF. The DNA for the CDR3 is TGTGCCAGCAGTGACTCGAGGCTAGCGGGACCCCCCGAGCAGTACTTC.

This clone was picked up one time. This chain uses TRBV2 with TRBJ1-2, with D possibly TRBD1 on 5 matching bases. V lost 5 bases, J lost 8 bases, and 18 bases lay in between. CDR3 length: 14 amino acids. Looked up from germline, CDR1 is SNHLY and CDR2 is FYNNEI. The CDR3 DNA follows: TGTGCCAGCAGTCCCCAACAGGATGGAAGGGGCTACACCTTC. This sequence encodes CASSPQQDGRGYTF.

This clone has more than one count but fewer than ten. V usage is TRBV4-3 and J usage is TRBJ2-7; D possibly corresponds to TRBD1 (5 bases). This CDR3 has 16 residues. The germline gives CDR1 LGHNA, CDR2 YSLEER. V was trimmed by 6 bases and J by 0 bases, leaving 18 bases between them. The CDR3 sequence is CASSLGWGLSSYEQYF. CDR3 DNA: TGCGCCAGCAGTCTCGGGTGGGGCCTGAGCTCCTACGAGCAGTACTTC.

V and J are TRBV5-5 and TRBJ2-2; D perhaps matches TRBD1 (6 bases). The V gene lost 4 bases and the J gene lost 4 bases, with 20 bases spanning the gap. CDR1 is SGHKS and CDR2 is YYEKEE in the germline V gene (reference sequence). The CDR3 runs 17 residues. This chain's CDR3 is CASSPYTPNRATGELFF. The DNA of the CDR3 is TGTGCCAGCAGCCCCTATACGCCGAACAGGGCCACCGGGGAGCTGTTTTTT.

The chain is built from TRBV27 and TRBJ2-2, with a possible D match to TRBD1 (6 bases). Trimming left V 8 bases short and J 1 base short, with 23 bases between. This CDR3 has 18 amino acids. Germline CDR1 and CDR2: MNHEY and SMNVEV (reference sequence). The CDR3 protein is CASRLYSTGPQNTGELFF. The CDR3 bases are TGTGCCAGCCGACTATACTCTACAGGGCCCCAGAACACCGGGGAGCTGTTTTTT.

CDR3 nucleotides: TGTGCCAGCAGTGAGTCGAAGGGGCCGCCTGGAAACACCATATATTTT. This gives the protein CASSESKGPPGNTIYF. The V call is TRBV6-1, the J call TRBJ1-3; tentatively, D is TRBD1 (5 bases). CDR3 size: 16 residues. The V end was cut by 3 bases, the J end by 2 bases, with 14 bases between. CDR1 MNHNS and CDR2 SASEGT come from the germline V gene.